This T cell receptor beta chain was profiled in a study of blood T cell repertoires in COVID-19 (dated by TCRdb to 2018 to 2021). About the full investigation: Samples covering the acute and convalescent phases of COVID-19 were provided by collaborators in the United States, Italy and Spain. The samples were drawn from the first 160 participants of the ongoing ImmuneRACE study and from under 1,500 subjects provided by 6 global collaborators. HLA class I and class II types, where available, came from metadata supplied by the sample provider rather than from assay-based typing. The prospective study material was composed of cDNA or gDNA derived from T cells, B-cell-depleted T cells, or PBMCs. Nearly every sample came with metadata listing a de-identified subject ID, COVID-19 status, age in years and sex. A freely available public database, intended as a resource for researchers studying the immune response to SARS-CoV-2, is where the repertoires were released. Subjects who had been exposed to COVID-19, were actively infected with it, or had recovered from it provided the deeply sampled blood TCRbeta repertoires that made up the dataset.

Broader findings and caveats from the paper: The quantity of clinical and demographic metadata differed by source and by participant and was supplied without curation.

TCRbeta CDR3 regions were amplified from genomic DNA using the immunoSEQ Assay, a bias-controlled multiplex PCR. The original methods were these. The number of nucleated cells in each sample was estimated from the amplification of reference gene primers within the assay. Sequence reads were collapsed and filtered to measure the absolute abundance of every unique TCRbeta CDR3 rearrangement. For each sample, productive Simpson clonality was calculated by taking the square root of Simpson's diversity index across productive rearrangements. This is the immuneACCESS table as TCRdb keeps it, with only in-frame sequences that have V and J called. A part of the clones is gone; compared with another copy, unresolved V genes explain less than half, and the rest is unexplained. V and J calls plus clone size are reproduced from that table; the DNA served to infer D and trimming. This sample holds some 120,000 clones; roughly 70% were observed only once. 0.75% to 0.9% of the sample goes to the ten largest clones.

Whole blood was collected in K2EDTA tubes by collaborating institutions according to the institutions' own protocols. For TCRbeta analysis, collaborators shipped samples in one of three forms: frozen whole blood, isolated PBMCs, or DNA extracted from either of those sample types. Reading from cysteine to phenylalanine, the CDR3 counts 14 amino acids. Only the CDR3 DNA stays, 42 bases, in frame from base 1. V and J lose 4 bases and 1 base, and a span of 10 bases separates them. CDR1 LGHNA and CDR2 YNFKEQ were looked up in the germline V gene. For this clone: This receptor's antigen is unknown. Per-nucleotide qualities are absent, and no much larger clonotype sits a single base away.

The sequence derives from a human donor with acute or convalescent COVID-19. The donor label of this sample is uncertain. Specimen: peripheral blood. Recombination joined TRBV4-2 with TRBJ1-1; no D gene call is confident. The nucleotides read TGTGCCAGCAGCCCCCGTCAGGCGAACACTGAAGCTTTCTTT. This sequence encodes CASSPRQANTEAFF.